The 28 T cell receptor beta chains below were found in one sample sequenced in a study of OX40 agonist ivuxolimab in advanced cancers. The table came from immunoSEQ multiplex PCR; TCRdb's copy has only in-frame clones and leaves some out. Of 60,000 to 65,000 clones in the sample, more than 75% were seen once. Sequencing used CD4+ or CD8+ T cells sorted from blood, obtained in a trial of the OX40 agonist ivuxolimab. These receptors were collected from an adult with an advanced solid tumor such as melanoma, head and neck, liver or kidney cancer.

The CDR3: CASSEQGWETQYF. The CDR3 region has the DNA TGTGCCAGCAGCGAACAGGGCTGGGAGACCCAGTACTTC. The genes are TRBV2 and TRBJ2-5, with D possibly TRBD1 on 6 matching bases. The germline CDR1 and CDR2 sequences are SNHLY and FYNNEI. The CDR3 is made up of 13 amino acids. Trimming cost V 6 bases and J 5 bases, with 13 bases left between them.

V is TRBV6-4 and J is TRBJ1-1; a possible D gene is TRBD1 (6 bases). This CDR3 contains 14 residues. The V gene's germline CDR1 is MRHNA and CDR2 SNTAGT. With 4 bases removed from V and 4 bases from J, the gap between germline ends came to 13 bases. CDR3 region: CASSVQGGSTEAFF. As DNA, the CDR3 is TGTGCCAGCAGTGTACAAGGGGGTAGCACTGAAGCTTTCTTT.

The gene calls are TRBV10-2 and TRBJ1-2, with 8 nucleotides matching TRBD1. CDR3 size: 16 residues. From germline, CDR1 is WSHSY and CDR2 SAAADI. V was clipped by 10 bases and J by 4 bases; unmatched bases: 17. The CDR3 DNA reads as TGCGCCACCCACGAGGAAAGACAGGGGATGATCTATGGCTACACCTTC. It codes for CATHEERQGMIYGYTF.

V gene TRBV5-1 combines with J gene TRBJ1-1; tentative D call: TRBD1 (6 bases). The CDR3 consists of 14 residues. V was clipped by 4 bases and J by 3 bases, with 13 bases between them. Germline V gene sequence: CDR1 SGHRS, CDR2 YFSETQ. The CDR3 bases are TGCGCCAGCAGCGGTGGGACATCTTACACTGAAGCTTTCTTT. This codes for CASSGGTSYTEAFF. Full variable domain (missing parts from reference TRBV5-1 and TRBJ1-1): KAGVTQTPRYLIKTRGQQVTLSCSPISGHRSVSWYQQTPGQGLQFLFEYFSETQRNKGNFPGRFSGRQFSNSRSEMNVSTLELGDSALYLCASSGGTSYTEAFFGQGTRLTVV.

This chain connects TRBV30 to TRBJ2-7; D is ambiguous. V shed 5 bases and J shed 2 bases, with 7 bases lying between them. CDR1 is GTSNPN, CDR2 SVGIG, per germline (reference sequence). This CDR3 is 11 amino acids long. The CDR3 loop is CAWADPYEQYF. The CDR3 DNA follows: TGTGCCTGGGCCGACCCCTACGAGCAGTACTTC.

This clone ranks as medium-sized. The J gene is TRBJ1-1, the V gene TRBV20-1; D might be TRBD1 (6 bases). V was trimmed by 5 bases and J by 5 bases, leaving 9 bases between them. This CDR3 region has 11 residues. Per the germline V gene, CDR1 is DFQATT and CDR2 is SNEGSKA (reference sequence). The CDR3 DNA is TGCAGTGCTTTAACAGGGACTGAAGCTTTCTTT. Its translation is CSALTGTEAFF.

The chain has TRBV25-1 and TRBJ1-1; D not resolved. Between the trimmed V and J ends, which lost 3 bases and 0 bases, there was a span of 8 bases. This CDR3 comprises 14 residues. The V gene's germline CDR1 is MGHDK and CDR2 SYGVNS. The CDR3 sequence: CASSDLSMNTEAFF. In DNA, the CDR3 is TGTGCCAGCAGTGACCTTAGTATGAACACTGAAGCTTTCTTT.

This sequence joins TRBV15 and TRBJ2-7; D is unresolved. Deletions cut 0 bases from V and 7 bases from J, with 10 bases between. Germline lookup yields CDR1 LNHNV and CDR2 YYDKDF (reference sequence). The CDR3 totals 13 residues. CDR3 DNA: TGTGCCACCAGCAGAGACCAGTCCCAGGAGCAGTACTTC. It codes for CATSRDQSQEQYF.

The V call is TRBV2, the J call TRBJ2-5; TRBD1 matches at 9 bases. Trimming cost V 4 bases and J 5 bases; bases outside gene matches: 2. The V gene's germline CDR1 is SNHLY and CDR2 FYNNEI. The CDR3 is 13 amino acids. CDR3 amino acids: CASSGQGGETQYF. CDR3 in DNA: TGTGCCAGCAGTGGACAGGGGGGGGAGACCCAGTACTTC. The full variable domain, completed using reference TRBV2 and TRBJ2-5, is EPEVTQTPSHQVTQMGQEVILRCVPISNHLYFYWYRQILGQKVEFLVSFYNNEISEKSEIFDDQFSVERPDGSNFTLKIRSTKLEDSAMYFCASSGQGGETQYFGPGTRLLVL.

The rearrangement links TRBV6-6 to TRBJ1-3; the D is unclear. The CDR3 contains 16 residues. The V gene's germline CDR1 is MNHNY and CDR2 SVGAGI (reference sequence). Trimming shortened V by 0 bases and J by 0 bases, and 9 bases separated the two germline ends. The DNA of the CDR3 is TGTGCCAGCAGTTACTCAGCCCAGAGCTCTGGAAACACCATATATTTT. It encodes CASSYSAQSSGNTIYF.

The sample holds one count of this clone. The CDR3 is CASSQGLADYEQYF. In DNA form, the CDR3 reads TGTGCCAGCTCACAGGGACTAGCGGATTACGAGCAGTACTTC. The gene calls are TRBV18 and TRBJ2-7, with 11 bases identical to TRBD2. V lost 4 bases to trimming and J lost 4 bases; unmatched junction nucleotides: 3. CDR1 is KGHSH and CDR2 is LQKENI in the germline V gene. The CDR3 contains 14 residues.

This clone occurred once. This chain connects TRBV7-2 to TRBJ1-2; possibly TRBD1 for D (6 bases). V dropped 4 bases and J dropped 1 base, with 16 bases sitting between them. The CDR3 is 16 residues long. Looked up from germline, CDR1 is SGHTA and CDR2 is FQGNSA. This chain's CDR3 is CASSSTLRGINYGYTF. As DNA, the CDR3 is TGTGCCAGCAGCTCCACCCTCAGGGGAATTAACTATGGCTACACCTTC.

This clone turned up a few times. The J gene is TRBJ2-1, the V gene TRBV7-3; 10 bases line up with TRBD1. V dropped 0 bases and J dropped 9; count of bases not matched to a gene: 2. This CDR3 has 14 residues. The V gene's germline CDR1 is SGHTA and CDR2 FQGTGA. CDR3 nucleotides: TGTGCCAGCAGCTTAACGGGACAGGGGACTGAGCAGTTCTTC. This codes for CASSLTGQGTEQFF.

The V and J genes are TRBV27 and TRBJ2-7, with a weak D call TRBD1 (6 bases). The CDR3 covers 15 residues. V was pared by 6 bases and J by 1 base, with 16 bases between. Germline CDR1 reads MNHEY; CDR2 reads SMNVEV (reference sequence). CDR3 in amino acids: CASRRGTGTSYEQYF. As DNA, the CDR3 is TGTGCCAGCAGGAGGGGCACAGGGACGTCCTACGAGCAGTACTTC.

This chain joins TRBV7-2 and TRBJ1-1; TRBD1 agrees at 10 bases. There are 14 residues in the CDR3. CDR1 and CDR2 (germline): SGHTA, FQGNSA. After removal of 6 bases from V and 6 bases from J, the junction contained 7 bases not matched to a gene. The CDR3 DNA sequence: TGTGCCAGCAGTTGGGGACAGGGGCTATCTGAAGCTTTCTTT. Its translation: CASSWGQGLSEAFF.

This clone was detected a few times. This chain connects TRBV5-1 to TRBJ2-6; 10 nucleotides line up with TRBD2. The germline CDR1 and CDR2 sequences are SGHRS and YFSETQ. Unmatched junction bases numbered 8, after V lost 5 bases and J lost 0 bases. This CDR3 has 18 amino acids. CDR3 loop: CASRRETSGSSGANVLTF. DNA for the CDR3: TGCGCCAGCAGAAGGGAGACTAGCGGGTCCTCTGGGGCCAACGTCCTGACTTTC.

The rearrangement links TRBV7-3 to TRBJ2-1; TRBD2 agrees at 8 bases. The CDR3 is 17 residues long. CDR1 and CDR2 from the germline V gene are SGHTA and FQGTGA. V shed 1 base and J 4 bases; nucleotides not matched to a gene: 9. The DNA of the CDR3 is TGTGCCAGCAGCTTAAGAAGAACTAGCGGAATTTACAATGAGCAGTTCTTC. The encoded protein is CASSLRRTSGIYNEQFF.

V and J are TRBV9 and TRBJ2-1; 9 nucleotides match TRBD2. J lost 6 bases, V lost 3 bases, and 10 bases had no gene match. Germline values: CDR1 SGDLS, CDR2 YYNGEE. The CDR3 extends over 16 amino acids. This CDR3 reads CASSDPGAGGLNEQFF. CDR3 DNA sequence: TGTGCCAGCAGCGACCCGGGGGCGGGGGGGCTCAATGAGCAGTTCTTC.

CDR3: CASSWDRQDASGNTIYF. In DNA, the CDR3 is TGCGCCAGCAGCTGGGACAGACAAGACGCCTCTGGAAACACCATATATTTT. The chain has TRBV5-1 and TRBJ1-3; 7 bases agree with TRBD1. Germline V gene lookup returns CDR1 SGHRS and CDR2 YFSETQ. The CDR3 extends over 17 amino acids. The junction had 9 bases not matched to a gene; V was cut back by 3 bases and J by 0 bases.

This clone turned up a few times. The genes are TRBV6-5 and TRBJ1-5; possible D gene TRBD1, 5 bases. V was clipped by 4 bases and J by 4 bases, with 8 bases between them. Germline CDR1 MNHEY, CDR2 SVGAGI. CDR3 length: 13 amino acids. The CDR3 sequence: CASSSSGNQPQHF. CDR3 sequence (DNA): TGTGCCAGCAGTTCTTCAGGGAATCAGCCCCAGCATTTT.

The chain recombines TRBV28 with TRBJ2-3, with 7 nucleotides matching TRBD2. V was pared by 5 bases and J by 2 bases, with 7 bases of the junction left unmatched. CDR1 MDHEN and CDR2 SYDVKM come from the germline V gene. The length of the CDR3 is 15 residues. CDR3 sequence: CASSPPGGITDTQYF. The CDR3 DNA reads TGTGCCAGCAGTCCACCGGGGGGAATCACAGATACGCAGTATTTT.

V is TRBV29-1 and J is TRBJ1-1; TRBD1 matches at 7 bases. Germline V gene lookup returns CDR1 SQVTM and CDR2 ANQGSEA. The J segment lost 2 bases and the V segment lost 4 bases, leaving 10 bases of the junction unmatched. CDR3 length equals 15 residues. CDR3 DNA: TGCAGCGTTGGGGGCTCCGGGACAGTTAACACTGAAGCTTTCTTT. This sequence encodes CSVGGSGTVNTEAFF.

The chain has TRBV7-3 and TRBJ2-2; D possibly matches TRBD1 or TRBD2 (5 bases each). This CDR3 region has 16 residues. Germline CDR1 is SGHTA and CDR2 is FQGTGA. V lost 1 base, J lost 2 bases, and 11 bases lay in between. The CDR3, as DNA: TGTGCCAGCAGCTTAAATGGTGGGGGAAACACCGGGGAGCTGTTTTTT. It encodes CASSLNGGGNTGELFF.

The chain is built from TRBV28 and TRBJ1-6, with 7 bases aligning to TRBD1. Trimming took 6 bases from V and 3 from J; bases not matched to a gene: 8. The CDR3 spans 16 residues. In germline, CDR1 is MDHEN, CDR2 SYDVKM. The CDR3 spells CASRTDRRSYNSPLHF. CDR3 nucleotides: TGTGCCAGCAGAACGGACAGGAGAAGCTATAATTCACCCCTCCACTTT. The whole variable domain, filled in from reference TRBV28 and TRBJ1-6, reads DVKVTQSSRYLVKRTGEKVFLECVQDMDHENMFWYRQDPGLGLRLIYFSYDVKMKEKGDIPEGYSVSREKKERFSLILESASTNQTSMYLCASRTDRRSYNSPLHFGNGTRLTVT.

The chain has TRBV6-1 and TRBJ2-7, with 7 bases that match TRBD1. The CDR3 is 13 residues long. From germline, CDR1 is MNHNS and CDR2 SASEGT. Trimming took 1 base from V and 10 from J; bases not matched to a gene: 7. Here the CDR3 reads CASSEGGQSIQYF. CDR3 coding DNA: TGTGCCAGCAGTGAAGGGGGACAGAGTATTCAGTACTTC.

This chain uses TRBV20-1 with TRBJ2-3; the D is unclear. Trimming cost V 6 bases and J 5 bases, with 9 bases left between them. Germline V gene data show CDR1 as DFQATT and CDR2 as SNEGSKA (reference sequence). The CDR3 runs 11 residues. The CDR3 sequence: CSAEIQDTQYF. The CDR3 DNA reads TGCAGTGCCGAGATTCAAGATACGCAGTATTTT.

V gene TRBV15 combines with J gene TRBJ2-1; D not resolved. The V gene lost 3 bases and the J gene lost 8 bases, with 11 bases spanning the gap. The length of the CDR3 is 13 residues. Germline V gene sequence: CDR1 LNHNV, CDR2 YYDKDF (reference sequence). The CDR3 bases are TGTGCCACCAGCAGCTTAACGCTCGATGAGCAGTTCTTC. This gives the protein CATSSLTLDEQFF.

The chain recombines TRBV28 with TRBJ2-5; perhaps D is TRBD1 or TRBD2 (8 bases each). Per the germline V gene, CDR1 is MDHEN and CDR2 is SYDVKM. V was clipped by 5 bases and J by 2 bases, with 27 bases between them. The CDR3 extends over 19 amino acids. For the CDR3, the DNA is TGTGCCAGCAGTCCCGGACAGGGCTTCGGGGGGGAGGGACAAGAGACCCAGTACTTC. This translates into CASSPGQGFGGEGQETQYF.